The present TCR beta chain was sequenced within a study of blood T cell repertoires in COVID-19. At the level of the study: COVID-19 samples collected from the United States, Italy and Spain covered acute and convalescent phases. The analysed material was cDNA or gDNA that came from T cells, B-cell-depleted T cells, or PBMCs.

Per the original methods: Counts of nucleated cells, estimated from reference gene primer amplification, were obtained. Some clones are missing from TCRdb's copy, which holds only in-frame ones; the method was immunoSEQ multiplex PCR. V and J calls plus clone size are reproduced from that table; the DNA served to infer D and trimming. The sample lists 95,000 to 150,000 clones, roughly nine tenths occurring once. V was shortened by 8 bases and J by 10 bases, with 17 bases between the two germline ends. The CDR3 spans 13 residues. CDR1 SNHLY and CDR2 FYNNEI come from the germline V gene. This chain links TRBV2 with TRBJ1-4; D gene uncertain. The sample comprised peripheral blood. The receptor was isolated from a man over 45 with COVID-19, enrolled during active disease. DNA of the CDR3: TGTGCCAGCTCGAGACTTGATCCGGTAAAACTGTTTTTT. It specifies CASSRLDPVKLFF.